This T cell receptor beta chain emerged from a study of post-analysis software for immune sequencing data. Germline V lookup: CDR1 SGHKS, CDR2 YYEKEE (reference sequence). Trimming removed 0 bases from V and 0 bases from J, with 16 bases in between. This CDR3 region has 17 residues. Study-level results: Controls significantly exceeded multiple sclerosis patients in normalized Chao1 diversity. The five TRBV segments detected at higher frequency in patients than in controls included TRBV5-6, TRBV5-1 and TRBV20-1. Samples sharing a preparation batch grouped tightly together when assessed by F measure.

Prepared TCR beta cDNA libraries contained unique molecular identifiers. Input amounts of 1 to 10 million T cells were used. These gave approximately 500,000 cDNA molecules, so each molecule approximated one T cell. TCRdb used MiXCR to reprocess the PCR reads, holding one entry per CDR3 protein. The sample gives about 540,000 distinct CDR3 sequences, around 31% of which show up once; 5% to 6% is in the top ten. This clonotype was picked up a small number of times. Antigen unknown. The sequence was collected from a girl aged 2-17 years with multiple sclerosis. The chain combines TRBV5-5 with TRBJ2-7; D ambiguous. Sample: blood. The CDR3 coding sequence is TGTGCCAGCAGCTTGGACTTCGGGTGGTTAAGCTCCTACGAGCAGTACTTC. Translating gives CASSLDFGWLSSYEQYF.